This record covers a single T cell receptor (beta chain). This clonotype was picked up many times. Its antigen is unknown. Base quality data are lacking; no much larger clone is found one base away. This sample is drawn from a study of T cells in Graves' hyperthyroidism and ophthalmopathy (dated by TCRdb to between 2017 and 2020). About the study as a whole: Peripheral blood was sampled at the time of initial diagnosis, prior to any treatment. TCR V-J signatures able to tell the groups apart were searched for in a discovery cohort of 100 patients, of whom 43 had Graves' ophthalmopathy and about 60 had stable Graves' hyperthyroidism. An independent validation cohort of 18 to 20 hyperthyroidism patients and 17 patients who later progressed to ophthalmopathy tested prospective prediction of ophthalmopathy. The roughly 99 discovery patients were divided at random into training and test sets in a 7:3 ratio. In over five Graves' hyperthyroidism patients, the study also compared T-cell repertoires from thyroid tissue with T-cell repertoires from blood. Following sampling, methimazole starting at 30 mg daily was given to hyperthyroidism patients, and high-dose intravenous methylprednisolone was given to ophthalmopathy patients. According to the paper, TCR Vbeta CDR3 sequencing was carried out on 135 peripheral blood samples, which came from about 45 ophthalmopathy, 80 or so hyperthyroidism and approximately 17 progressor patients.

The TCR beta CDR3 regions were amplified from the RNA transcripts. The TCR CDR3 was subjected to a first round of RT-PCR using the HTBI primer set and the Qiagen OneStep RT-PCR kit. The libraries were constructed in a second round of multiplex PCR and then size-selected and purified. Libraries were sequenced paired-end with 100 bp reads on an Illumina HiSeq2000. Regarding the original processing steps: SOAPnuke was used to process the raw data, throwing out any read that contained adapters or uncalled bases, had a mean Phred below 15, or lacked an exact constant-primer or identifier match. COPE v1.2.5 was used to merge high-quality paired reads, and clonotypes were defined as unique nucleotide sequences. Clonotypes were aligned to IMGT TRBV, TRBD and TRBJ reference segments using MiTCR v1.1. The analysis was restricted to V-J combinations with a frequency above 0.0001, which together covered 99% to 99.2% of the repertoires. The TCS score was defined as the ratio of F50 (clonal expansion) to E x V (chaos), calculated using BLOSUM62-based TCRdist between CDR3 peptides within each V-J. Welch's t-statistics and random forest reduced just over 500 V-J features to fewer than 15, which were used in a naive Bayes classifier (R e1071). TCRdb applied fastp at Q25 and MiXCR to the public reads, then kept only in-frame beta chains. Records with the same CDR3 protein are collapsed into one entry carrying the most frequent genes and DNA. The V and J calls come from TCRdb's annotation, not from the publication. The sample records 410,000 or so distinct CDR3 sequences, 14% to 15% of which are singletons. The top ten constitute 13% of the sample.

In the ophthalmopathy patients, disease was moderately to severely active, with a Clinical Activity Score of 3 or more, a NOSPECS grade of 4 or more, and a duration of less than 3 months. The study excluded patients with uncontrolled infections, other autoimmune diseases, pregnancy or lactation. Diagnoses were established on the basis of clinical symptoms, serum thyroxine and TRAb, thyroid ultrasound, and orbital computed tomography. Ficoll-Paque density gradient centrifugation was used to isolate PBMCs from around 10 ml of fresh peripheral blood. Trizol reagent was used to extract total RNA, and RNA quality was then checked on an Agilent 2100 Bioanalyzer. Reading from cysteine to phenylalanine, the CDR3 counts 15 amino acids. Only the CDR3 portion is preserved as DNA: 45 bases, with reading frame beginning at the first base. In the germline V gene, CDR1 corresponds to SGHTS and CDR2 to YDEGEE. Trimming costs V 1 base and J 5 bases, and their ends lie 15 bases apart.

What the authors observed across the whole study: Most expanded thyroid clonotypes (frequency above 0.001) were also found in blood, which suggests that blood repertoires may mirror thyroid immune responses. Ophthalmopathy was separated from stable hyperthyroidism by a 13 V-J signature model, with 85% to 90% sensitivity and 81% to 82% specificity obtained in cross-validation and 80%/75% obtained in testing. Sample size was not statistically predetermined, and blinding of investigators to group allocation was not performed. During validation, the model predicted progression to ophthalmopathy a median of about 5.9 months ahead of onset, with roughly 65% sensitivity and around 73% specificity.

The sample consisted of blood. The rearrangement joined TRBV5-8 to TRBJ1-1; the D gene is not confidently resolved. This clonotype was sampled from a man between 18 and 29 years old with Graves' ophthalmopathy. The nucleotides read TGTGCCAGCAGCTTGCAAGTGCGCGGATGGACTGAAGCTTTCTTT. This is translated as CASSLQVRGWTEAFF. With the rest looked up from the reference TRBV5-8 and TRBJ1-1 genes rather than sequenced, the full variable domain is EAGVTQSPTHLIKTRGQQATLRCSPISGHTSVYWYQQALGLGLQFLLWYDEGEERNRGNFPPRFSGRQFPNYSSELNVNALELEDSALYLCASSLQVRGWTEAFFGQGTRLTVV.